What follows are 30 T cell receptor beta chains derived from one specimen sequenced in a study of cytomegalovirus exposure and HLA in healthy donors. The primer mix had 60 Vbeta and 13 Jbeta primers. Method: immunoSEQ multiplex PCR; TCRdb's copy keeps in-frame clones and lacks some. The sample gives some 150,000 clones, about 80% of which show up once; about 5.6% is in the top ten. The source material was PBMCs. Receptor source: a man aged 25 to 40 in good health and CMV-seropositive.

The chain has TRBV2 and TRBJ2-2; 9 bases agree with TRBD2. Trimming at V came to 1 base and at J to 5 bases, leaving 5 bases not matched to a gene. Germline CDR1 reads SNHLY; CDR2 reads FYNNEI. The CDR3 has 16 amino acids. The CDR3 protein is CASSEGGGAVTGELFF. CDR3 coding DNA: TGTGCCAGCAGTGAAGGCGGGGGGGCCGTAACCGGGGAGCTGTTTTTT.

The chain joins TRBV19 to TRBJ2-2; TRBD2 agrees at 12 bases. The CDR3 runs to 16 residues. Germline CDR1 and CDR2: LNHDA and SQIVND (reference sequence). The V and J ends lost 7 bases and 7 bases, in that order; junction bases with no gene match: 10. The CDR3 sequence: CASTPASGGAGGELFF. In nucleotides, the CDR3 is TGTGCCAGTACCCCTGCTAGCGGGGGGGCGGGCGGGGAGCTGTTTTTT.

The CDR3 sequence is CASSLYYNEQFF. CDR3 DNA sequence: TGTGCCAGCAGCTTGTACTACAATGAGCAGTTCTTC. The J gene is TRBJ2-1, the V gene TRBV5-8; D call uncertain. CDR3 length: 12 residues. V lost 1 base to trimming and J lost 3 bases, with 2 bases between them. Germline CDR1 is SGHTS and CDR2 is YDEGEE.

The chain has TRBV25-1 and TRBJ2-5; the D gene is possibly TRBD2 (5 bases). Germline assignment: CDR1 MGHDK and CDR2 SYGVNS. The germline V and J ends were trimmed by 5 bases and 5 bases, with 18 bases remaining between them. This CDR3 has 15 amino acids. The CDR3 DNA is TGTGCCAGCAGTCCCCCGGGGAGCGGTAGTGAGACCCAGTACTTC. Amino acid sequence: CASSPPGSGSETQYF.

V usage is TRBV6-5 and J usage is TRBJ1-2; no clear D. The CDR3 has 15 residues. V was shortened by 0 bases and J by 7 bases, with 15 bases between the two germline ends. CDR1 is MNHEY, CDR2 SVGAGI, per germline. CDR3 coding DNA: TGTGCCAGCAGTTACTCCCCAGTGAACTATCGTGGCTACACCTTC. It yields the protein CASSYSPVNYRGYTF.

This clone came up a few times. This chain joins TRBV14 and TRBJ2-2, with TRBD2 matching 7 bases. J gave up 4 bases and V 3 bases, and 8 bases lay outside the gene matches. CDR1 and CDR2 from the germline V gene are SGHDN and FVKESK. The CDR3 has 16 residues. The CDR3 loop reads CASSHRLALGTGELFF. The CDR3 DNA follows: TGTGCCAGCAGCCATCGACTAGCATTAGGCACCGGGGAGCTGTTTTTT. The whole variable domain, remainder taken from reference TRBV14 and TRBJ2-2, is EAGVTQFPSHSVIEKGQTVTLRCDPISGHDNLYWYRRVMGKEIKFLLHFVKESKQDESGMPNNRFLAERTGGTYSTLKVQPAELEDSGVYFCASSHRLALGTGELFFGEGSRLTVL.

The V gene is TRBV30, the J gene TRBJ2-1; D remains ambiguous. The CDR3 loop spans 12 amino acids. Germline-derived CDR1 and CDR2 are GTSNPN and SVGIG (reference sequence). Trimming stripped 4 bases from V and 6 bases from J, with 10 bases between. The CDR3 is CAWTANRNEQFF. CDR3 coding DNA: TGTGCCTGGACTGCTAACCGCAATGAGCAGTTCTTC.

The chain is built from TRBV5-1 and TRBJ2-4; TRBD1 might be the D (5 bases). The CDR3 loop spans 15 amino acids. Between the trimmed V and J ends, which lost 0 bases and 7 bases, there was a span of 14 bases. The germline CDR1 and CDR2 sequences are SGHRS and YFSETQ. CDR3 loop: CASSLGGWGRNIQYF. CDR3 nucleotide sequence: TGCGCCAGCAGCTTGGGAGGATGGGGCAGGAACATTCAGTACTTC.

V is TRBV7-6 and J is TRBJ2-1; 7 bases match TRBD2. J lost 4 bases, V lost 8 bases, and 2 bases had no gene match. The germline V gene encodes CDR1 SGHVS and CDR2 FNYEAQ. This CDR3 has 12 residues. The CDR3 here is CASGRAYNEQFF. The CDR3 bases are TGTGCCAGCGGGAGGGCGTACAATGAGCAGTTCTTC.

On this clone: Germline is not matched at one junction end, which may reflect a read error. The rearrangement uses TRBV7-2 and TRBJ1-4; D perhaps matches TRBD1 (6 bases). Germline V gives CDR1 SGHTA, CDR2 FQGNSA. The length of the CDR3 is 16 residues. CDR3 sequence (DNA): TGTGCCAGCAGTTTAGATGGAGGGGGGGCGCATGAAAAACTGTTTTTT. Its translation is CASSLDGGGAHEKLFF.

CDR3 loop: CASSPQAPGQGHQPQHF. The DNA of the CDR3 is TGTGCCAGCAGCCCCCAAGCCCCGGGACAGGGTCATCAGCCCCAGCATTTT. The chain has TRBV5-4 and TRBJ1-5; 9 nucleotides match TRBD1. This CDR3 is built from 17 residues. The V gene's germline CDR1 is SGHNT and CDR2 YYREEE (reference sequence). Trimming took 4 bases from V and 5 from J; bases not matched to a gene: 13.

The table lists this clone with a count of one. The chain has TRBV7-9 and TRBJ2-5; D may be TRBD2 (5 bases). In germline, CDR1 is SEHNR, CDR2 FQNEAQ (reference sequence). V was clipped by 5 bases and J by 1 base, with 14 bases between them. CDR3 size: 15 residues. The CDR3 nucleotides are TGTGCCAGCAGCCCTCCCTCCGGGATCCAAGAGACCCAGTACTTC. It specifies CASSPPSGIQETQYF.

There are a few counts of this clone. The chain uses TRBV10-3 and TRBJ1-4; no firm D call. V was clipped by 3 bases and J by 3 bases, with 8 bases between them. Germline assignment: CDR1 ENHRY and CDR2 SYGVKD. The CDR3 is made up of 14 amino acids. The CDR3, as DNA: TGTGCCATCAGTGAAGGAGGAGCTAATGAAAAACTGTTTTTT. Protein product: CAISEGGANEKLFF.

The genes are TRBV27 and TRBJ2-7, with D perhaps matching TRBD1 (6 bases). The CDR3 has 16 amino acids. Trimming removed 2 bases from V and 0 bases from J, with 14 bases in between. Germline CDR1 MNHEY, CDR2 SMNVEV (reference sequence). CDR3 bases: TGTGCCAGCAGTTTAAGGGCGACAGGAAGCTCCTACGAGCAGTACTTC. Residues: CASSLRATGSSYEQYF.

This chain links TRBV23-1 with TRBJ2-3, with 7 nucleotides matching TRBD1. TRBV23-1 is given ORF status, its function remaining uncertain. This CDR3 contains 14 residues. V gave up 11 bases and J gave up 0 bases; unmatched junction bases: 8. The CDR3 here is CAFQQGKSTDTQYF. CDR3 DNA: TGCGCCTTTCAACAGGGGAAGAGCACAGATACGCAGTATTTT.

V is TRBV11-2 and J is TRBJ1-1; D is possibly TRBD1 (6 bases). This CDR3 spans 16 amino acids. The V and J ends lost 5 bases and 3 bases respectively, with 19 bases between them. Germline V lookup: CDR1 SGHAT, CDR2 FQNNGV. CDR3 loop: CASSPRGIGGDTEAFF. The DNA of the CDR3 is TGTGCCAGCAGCCCCAGAGGTATAGGGGGAGACACTGAAGCTTTCTTT.

This clone was seen more than once but under ten times. V usage is TRBV7-9 and J usage is TRBJ1-1, with D perhaps matching TRBD1 (5 bases). V lost 5 bases and J 5 bases, leaving 18 bases between the germline ends. The germline CDR1 and CDR2 sequences are SEHNR and FQNEAQ (reference sequence). This CDR3 has 15 residues. The CDR3: CASSPTDLGGTEAFF. Written as DNA, the CDR3 is TGTGCCAGCAGCCCCACTGACCTCGGGGGTACTGAAGCTTTCTTT.

This chain connects TRBV13 to TRBJ2-3; D not certain. This CDR3 contains 11 residues. Germline V gives CDR1 PRHDT, CDR2 FYEKMQ (reference sequence). The germline V and J ends were trimmed by 4 bases and 6 bases, with 5 bases remaining between them. CDR3 sequence (DNA): TGTGCCAGCAGCTCCGGGGATACGCAGTATTTT. As protein: CASSSGDTQYF.

The chain joins TRBV6-6 to TRBJ2-6; 8 bases fit TRBD1. The CDR3 contains 16 residues. V dropped 5 bases and J dropped 2; count of bases not matched to a gene: 5. Germline-derived CDR1 and CDR2 are MNHNY and SVGAGI (reference sequence). For the CDR3, the DNA is TGTGCCAGCAGTAAGACAGGGGAAACTGGGGCCAACGTCCTGACTTTC. Protein sequence: CASSKTGETGANVLTF.

The chain recombines TRBV13 with TRBJ2-7; D is unresolved. The CDR3 has 15 amino acids. With 0 bases removed from V and 0 bases from J, the gap between germline ends came to 9 bases. Germline V gives CDR1 PRHDT, CDR2 FYEKMQ (reference sequence). Written as DNA, the CDR3 is TGTGCCAGCAGCTTAGGCCCGTCAGACTCCTACGAGCAGTACTTC. Its protein is CASSLGPSDSYEQYF.

This chain uses TRBV5-6 with TRBJ1-4; 8 nucleotides align to TRBD1. Germline CDR1 reads SGHDT; CDR2 reads YYEEEE. The CDR3 covers 16 residues. With 1 base clipped from V and 3 bases from J, the junction kept 5 bases outside the gene matches. Here the CDR3 DNA reads TGTGCCAGCAGCTTGAATCAGGGGGCCGCTAATGAAAAACTGTTTTTT. Translating it yields CASSLNQGAANEKLFF.

V and J are TRBV14 and TRBJ2-7; 9 bases are shared with TRBD1. Germline V CDR1 and CDR2: SGHDN, FVKESK. The CDR3 is 16 amino acids. Trimming at V came to 2 bases and at J to 5 bases, leaving 10 bases not matched to a gene. CDR3 sequence reads: CASSQTRQGVYNEQYF. The CDR3 coding sequence is TGTGCCAGCAGCCAAACGCGACAGGGGGTGTACAACGAGCAGTACTTC.

V usage is TRBV7-9 and J usage is TRBJ2-7; 7 bases are shared with TRBD1. The germline V gene encodes CDR1 SEHNR and CDR2 FQNEAQ (reference sequence). This CDR3 region has 15 residues. V lost 5 bases and J lost 4; bases outside the gene matches: 11. DNA for the CDR3: TGTGCCAGCAGCCCGCCGGGACAGATACTTTACGAGCAGTACTTC. Its protein is CASSPPGQILYEQYF.

V usage is TRBV6-4 and J usage is TRBJ2-3, with 7 positions matching TRBD2. With V trimmed by 1 base and J by 6 bases, 7 bases remained unmatched. Germline loops: CDR1 MRHNA, CDR2 SNTAGT. The CDR3 contains 15 residues. This CDR3 reads CASSDFEREVDTQYF. The DNA of the CDR3 is TGTGCCAGCAGTGACTTCGAGCGGGAAGTCGATACGCAGTATTTT.

This clone appeared a single time. The chain carries TRBV5-8 and TRBJ2-2, with TRBD2 matching 8 bases. Germline V gene sequence: CDR1 SGHTS, CDR2 YDEGEE. V dropped 3 bases and J dropped 7; count of bases not matched to a gene: 8. This CDR3 has 15 amino acids. CDR3 sequence reads: CASSSSGSRYGELFF. CDR3 nucleotides: TGTGCCAGCAGCTCCAGCGGGAGTAGGTACGGGGAGCTGTTTTTT.

This chain connects TRBV4-1 to TRBJ1-6; D possibly corresponds to TRBD1 (5 bases). The CDR3 has 16 amino acids. Germline V gives CDR1 MGHRA, CDR2 YSYEKL. V was shortened by 5 bases and J by 10 bases, with 21 bases between the two germline ends. The CDR3 region has the DNA TGCGCCAGCAGCACTCCGGGGGGGGTAAAAGGATCACCCCTCCACTTT. Protein: CASSTPGGVKGSPLHF.

The CDR3 protein is CASSEMGAGGANVLTF. CDR3 in DNA: TGCGCCAGCAGTGAAATGGGGGCTGGTGGGGCCAACGTCCTGACTTTC. The chain couples TRBV10-2 to TRBJ2-6; possible D gene TRBD1, 6 bases. Per the germline V gene, CDR1 is WSHSY and CDR2 is SAAADI. V gave up 3 bases and J gave up 3 bases, with 12 bases separating them. The length of the CDR3 is 16 residues.

The V call is TRBV7-9, the J call TRBJ2-2; the match to TRBD1 covers 8 bases. The CDR3 extends over 15 amino acids. Losses at the gene ends were 4 bases for V and 5 bases for J; bases not matched to a gene: 6. Germline loops: CDR1 SEHNR, CDR2 FQNEAQ (reference sequence). The CDR3, as DNA: TGTGCCAGCAGCTACTGGACAGGGAAGACCGGGGAGCTGTTTTTT. Translation: CASSYWTGKTGELFF.

This chain joins TRBV6-6 and TRBJ2-3; TRBD2 matches 7 bases. Germline lookup yields CDR1 MNHNY and CDR2 SVGAGI (reference sequence). This CDR3 has 13 residues. V lost 8 bases, J lost 5 bases, and 7 bases stayed unmatched. CDR3 protein: CASVRLAEDTQYF. The CDR3 DNA follows: TGTGCCAGCGTACGACTAGCTGAAGATACGCAGTATTTT.

The chain joins TRBV5-1 to TRBJ2-3, with D possibly TRBD2 on 5 matching bases. CDR3 length: 15 amino acids. The ends were cut back, 0 bases at V and 2 bases at J, with 10 bases in the middle. From germline, CDR1 is SGHRS and CDR2 YFSETQ. In DNA, the CDR3 is TGCGCCAGCAGCTTGGATGCGAGGGACACAGATACGCAGTATTTT. As protein: CASSLDARDTDTQYF.